What follows are 10 T cell receptor beta chains derived from one specimen sequenced in a study of tumor-infiltrating lymphocytes in primary liver carcinoma. The researchers produced TCR beta cDNA from around 0.5 ug total RNA with a constant-region primer. Three-round nested multiplex PCR performed with slightly modified ARM-PCR produced the TCR beta libraries. Use of TRBV1-TRBV30 forward primers with a C-beta reverse primer characterized the first two PCR rounds, which lasted roughly 9 cycles each. MiXCR, applied by TCRdb to the multiplex PCR reads, yields one record per CDR3 protein. The sample lists 250,000 to 350,000 distinct CDR3 sequences, around 50% occurring once. Unsorted whole blood supplied the blood RNA, and germline DNA was isolated too. Sequenced input: peripheral blood. Source of these receptors: a woman aged 30 to 39 with primary liver carcinoma and hepatitis B virus infection.

This clonotype has more than one count but fewer than ten. The junction departs from germline at one end; a sequencing error may be responsible. J is TRBJ2-2 and V is TRBV29-1; D call uncertain. Germline-derived CDR1 and CDR2 are SQVTM and ANQGSEA. The CDR3 sequence is 15 residues long. The CDR3 protein is CSVALRGGNSGELFF. The CDR3 DNA sequence: TGCAGCGTTGCCCTTCGAGGTGGCAACAGCGGGGAGCTGTTTTTT.

Concerning this clonotype itself: Germline is not matched at one junction end, which may reflect a read error. The CDR3 bases are TGTGCCAGCAGTTACAGGAGTTACGGAGAGATCCAGTACTTC. This gives the protein CASSYRSYGEIQYF. The chain links TRBV6-2 or TRBV6-3 to TRBJ2-5; D remains ambiguous. The CDR3 runs 14 residues. Germline V gives CDR1 MNHEY, CDR2 SVGEGT.

CDR3 sequence (DNA): TGTGCCAGCAGCCTCCCCCTATGGTCTAGCACAGATATGCATTATTTT. Translation gives CASSLPLWSSTDMHYF. This chain links TRBV11-2 with TRBJ2-3, with D possibly matching TRBD2 (5 bases). V was clipped by 5 bases and J by 15 bases, with 30 bases between them. Per germline, CDR1 SGHAT and CDR2 FQNNGV. The CDR3 loop spans 16 amino acids. Full variable domain (remainder filled in from reference TRBV11-2 and TRBJ2-3): EAGVAQSPRYKIIEKRQSVAFWCNPISGHATLYWYQQILGQGPKLLIQFQNNGVVDDSQLPKDRFSAERLKGVDSTLKIQPAKLEDSAVYLCASSLPLWSSTDMHYFGPGTRLTVL.

This clonotype was detected only a few times. The gene calls are TRBV29-1 and TRBJ2-7; TRBD2 matches 7 bases. The J segment lost 1 base and the V segment lost 1 base, leaving 4 bases of the junction unmatched. The germline gives CDR1 SQVTM, CDR2 ANQGSEA. The CDR3 runs to 14 residues. Here the CDR3 DNA reads TGCAGCGTTGAAGGAATCGGGAGGTCCTACGAGCAGTACTTC. Translating gives CSVEGIGRSYEQYF.

The chain recombines TRBV15 with TRBJ2-1; D may be TRBD2 (6 bases). The CDR3 is made up of 14 amino acids. The germline V gene encodes CDR1 LNHNV and CDR2 YYDKDF (reference sequence). V shed 6 bases and J shed 15 bases, with 24 bases lying between them. The CDR3 sequence is CATSPITRRGPSFF. DNA for the CDR3: TGTGCCACCAGTCCTATAACAAGGAGGGGTCCTTCGTTCTTC.

Of note for this clonotype: This may stem from a read error, because a much larger clone lies one nucleotide away. The chain couples TRBV29-1 to TRBJ2-5; maybe TRBD2 (5 bases). The CDR3 totals 12 residues. Trimming took 8 bases from V and 1 from J, leaving 11 bases between them. Germline values: CDR1 SQVTM, CDR2 ANQGSEA. DNA for the CDR3: TGCAGCTACGGGATTTCCCAAGAGACCCAGTACTTC. It is translated as CSYGISQETQYF.

The sample holds a few counts of this clonotype. The rearrangement links TRBV5-1 to TRBJ2-5, with 7 bases that match TRBD1. J gave up 5 bases and V 0 bases, and 10 bases lay outside the gene matches. This CDR3 contains 16 residues. Germline V CDR1 and CDR2: SGHRS, YFSETQ. The CDR3 is CASSLGPTGKVETQYF. CDR3 bases: TGCGCCAGCAGCTTGGGCCCGACAGGGAAGGTGGAGACCCAGTACTTC. Full variable domain (remainder filled in from reference TRBV5-1 and TRBJ2-5): KAGVTQTPRYLIKTRGQQVTLSCSPISGHRSVSWYQQTPGQGLQFLFEYFSETQRNKGNFPGRFSGRQFSNSRSEMNVSTLELGDSALYLCASSLGPTGKVETQYFGPGTRLLVL.

Points on this clonotype: One base away lies a much larger clone, so this may be a sequencing read error. The chain recombines TRBV29-1 with TRBJ2-1, with D perhaps matching TRBD2 (5 bases). V lost 7 bases, J lost 4 bases, and 23 bases lay in between. CDR1 SQVTM and CDR2 ANQGSEA come from the germline V gene. The CDR3 consists of 16 residues. The CDR3: CSAESAVRVSYNEQFF. The CDR3 DNA reads TGCAGCGCAGAGTCGGCAGTGAGGGTATCTTACAATGAGCAGTTCTTC.

This chain links TRBV4-1 with TRBJ2-7; the D gene could be TRBD1 or TRBD2 (5 bases each). This CDR3 region has 15 residues. Trimming left V 5 bases short and J 1 base short, with 15 bases between. Looked up from germline, CDR1 is MGHRA and CDR2 is YSYEKL. The CDR3 nucleotides are TGCGCCAGCAGCTCGGGACCAGCCCGGTCCTACGAGCAGTACTTC. Protein: CASSSGPARSYEQYF.

In the case of this clonotype: This could be a read error, since a much larger clone is one nucleotide away. This chain uses TRBV6-2 or TRBV6-3 with TRBJ2-2; D gene unclear. The germline CDR1 and CDR2 sequences are MNHEY and SVGEGT. The V end lost 4 bases, the J end lost 2 bases, and 8 bases lay between the germline ends. The CDR3 spans 14 residues. DNA of the CDR3: TGTGCCAGCAGTTCAGTGACTAACACCGGGGAGCTGTTTTTT. Residues: CASSSVTNTGELFF.